This T cell receptor beta chain was captured in a study of tumor and adjacent non-tumor tissue in lung cancer. Across the whole study: Patients were aged about 30 to 80, approximately 11 men and roughly 5 women, stage I to III. Samples averaged roughly 4 million productive TCRbeta reads each.

CDR3 length equals 16 residues. CDR1 is SGHRS, CDR2 YFSETQ, per germline. TCRbeta libraries were built with three rounds of nested PCR, modified from ARM-PCR. TCRdb called the multiplex PCR reads again in MiXCR, with one record for every CDR3 protein. Of approximately 75,000 distinct CDR3 sequences in the sample, around 77% were seen once. Note on this clonotype: The antigen is not known. It may be a read error: a sequence one base away is much more abundant.

No cell sorting was done before RNA was extracted from the tissue. Findings of the study overall: Compared with tumor, normal lung showed significantly lower TCR diversity. Normal lung showed higher cumulative top 100 clone frequency than tumor.

Sequenced material: lung tumor tissue. This sequence was found in a woman aged 45 to 65 with non-small cell lung cancer. The chain joins TRBV5-1 to TRBJ1-3; D not certain. CDR3 sequence (DNA): TGCGCCAGCACCTTGGATCCCGGGCTAACTGGAAACACCATATATTTT. The encoded protein is CASTLDPGLTGNTIYF.